Below, 25 T cell receptor beta chains from the same sample are listed, as sequenced in a study of T cells after yellow fever vaccination. In TCRdb, the 5' RACE reads were re-called with MiXCR into one record per CDR3 protein. Of approximately 450,000 distinct CDR3 sequences listed, around a sixth are singletons. This sample comprised PBMCs, obtained before the yellow fever booster vaccination. The receptors here all came from a man aged 18 to 29 who received the YFV17D yellow fever vaccine.

This clonotype was recorded at least ten times. The V and J genes are TRBV5-5 and TRBJ2-7; 11 positions agree with TRBD1. The CDR3 loop spans 16 amino acids. The V segment lost 0 bases and the J segment 3 bases; nucleotides outside the gene matches: 5. Germline V gene sequence: CDR1 SGHKS, CDR2 YYEKEE (reference sequence). The CDR3 protein is CASSLDAGTGGYEQYF. The CDR3 DNA reads as TGTGCCAGCAGCTTGGATGCCGGGACAGGGGGCTACGAGCAGTACTTC.

V gene TRBV4-2 combines with J gene TRBJ2-1; D might be TRBD1 (6 bases). With 2 bases removed from V and 4 bases from J, the gap between germline ends came to 12 bases. The CDR3 totals 15 residues. Per germline, CDR1 LGHNA and CDR2 YNFKEQ. The CDR3 is CASSQPGQTYNEQFF. CDR3 bases: TGTGCCAGCAGCCAACCCGGACAGACGTACAATGAGCAGTTCTTC.

This clonotype was seen a handful of times. The V call is TRBV4-3, the J call TRBJ2-7; maybe TRBD2 (6 bases). V lost 3 bases and J 2 bases, leaving 14 bases between the germline ends. This CDR3 spans 15 amino acids. CDR1 and CDR2 (germline): LGHNA, YSLEER. The DNA for the CDR3 is TGCGCCAGCAGCCAGGCCCCCGGGGGACCCTACGAGCAGTACTTC. Translating gives CASSQAPGGPYEQYF.

This clonotype has a single count. This chain connects TRBV7-2 to TRBJ1-2; 10 nucleotides align to TRBD1. Unmatched junction bases numbered 14, after V lost 6 bases and J lost 7 bases. This CDR3 region has 16 residues. Germline V CDR1 and CDR2: SGHTA, FQGNSA. The CDR3 loop is CASRTATGGAVFGYTF. DNA of the CDR3: TGTGCCAGCAGGACCGCGACAGGGGGCGCGGTTTTTGGCTACACCTTC.

The CDR3 reads CASSQSGTGESFF. The CDR3 DNA reads as TGTGCCAGCAGCCAATCCGGGACAGGCGAATCTTTCTTT. This chain joins TRBV4-2 and TRBJ1-1; TRBD1 aligns across 8 bases. The germline V gene has CDR1 LGHNA and CDR2 YNFKEQ. Germline trimming cut 2 bases from V and 12 bases from J; bases unmatched to any gene: 8. The CDR3 is 13 amino acids.

This clonotype was detected only a few times. The chain carries TRBV6-1 and TRBJ1-2; D gene unclear. The germline gives CDR1 MNHNS, CDR2 SASEGT. CDR3 length: 14 residues. Trimming took 0 bases from V and 7 from J, leaving 12 bases between them. Here the CDR3 reads CASSEALGDSGYTF. The CDR3 DNA reads TGTGCCAGCAGTGAAGCGCTCGGGGATTCTGGCTACACCTTC.

The sample holds a few counts of this clonotype. The gene calls are TRBV6-2 or TRBV6-3 and TRBJ1-1; D is unclear. The V gene's germline CDR1 is MNHEY and CDR2 SVGEGT. The V end lost 4 bases, the J end lost 0 bases, and 9 bases lay between the germline ends. CDR3 length equals 14 residues. The CDR3, as DNA: TGTGCCAGCAGTTCAGCAGCGATGAACACTGAAGCTTTCTTT. Amino acid sequence: CASSSAAMNTEAFF.

This clonotype appeared a few times. V usage is TRBV7-2 and J usage is TRBJ1-1; 12 bases line up with TRBD1. Germline loops: CDR1 SGHTA, CDR2 FQGNSA. The CDR3 sequence is 14 residues long. Trimming removed 4 bases from V and 10 bases from J; junction bases left unmatched: 7. CDR3 sequence (DNA): TGTGCCAGCAGCTCAGGGACAGGGGGCCGGGGAGCTTTCTTT. This translates into CASSSGTGGRGAFF.

This clonotype was seen only a few times. V is TRBV7-6 and J is TRBJ1-1; 8 bases map to TRBD1. After removal of 5 bases from V and 5 bases from J, the junction contained 10 bases not matched to a gene. The germline V gene has CDR1 SGHVS and CDR2 FNYEAQ. CDR3 length equals 15 residues. The CDR3 region has the DNA TGTGCCAGCAGCCTATCCCAGGGGGCGAGGACTGAAGCTTTCTTT. Translation: CASSLSQGARTEAFF. The full variable domain, completed using reference TRBV7-6 and TRBJ1-1, is GAGVSQSPRYKVTKRGQDVALRCDPISGHVSLYWYRQALGQGPEFLTYFNYEAQQDKSGLPNDRFSAERPEGSISTLTIQRTEQRDSAMYRCASSLSQGARTEAFFGQGTRLTVV.

This sequence joins TRBV5-5 and TRBJ2-5, with 9 bases that match TRBD1. In germline, CDR1 is SGHKS, CDR2 YYEKEE (reference sequence). With 0 bases clipped from V and 6 bases from J, the junction kept 15 bases outside the gene matches. The CDR3 is 18 amino acids. The CDR3 nucleotides read TGTGCCAGCAGCTTGGGGGAGGCGGACAGGGGAGGACGGAAGACCCAGTACTTC. Encoded protein: CASSLGEADRGGRKTQYF.

This chain connects TRBV4-3 to TRBJ2-7; a weak D match, TRBD2 (7 bases). The V end lost 2 bases, the J end lost 4 bases, and 15 bases lay between the germline ends. Germline CDR1 is LGHNA and CDR2 is YSLEER. The CDR3 contains 15 residues. The CDR3 loop is CASSQSPGEGYEQYF. The CDR3 DNA sequence: TGCGCCAGCAGCCAATCCCCAGGGGAGGGATACGAGCAGTACTTC.

This clonotype turned up a few times. The chain carries TRBV4-1 and TRBJ2-2; D unresolved. In germline, CDR1 is MGHRA, CDR2 YSYEKL. CDR3 length: 15 amino acids. The germline V and J ends were trimmed by 0 bases and 6 bases, with 11 bases remaining between them. This CDR3 is CASSQDRVIAGELFF. CDR3 DNA: TGCGCCAGCAGCCAAGATCGAGTTATCGCCGGGGAGCTGTTTTTT.

The chain couples TRBV5-1 to TRBJ2-5, with D perhaps matching TRBD1 (6 bases). The V and J ends lost 6 bases and 5 bases respectively, with 17 bases between them. Germline assignment: CDR1 SGHRS and CDR2 YFSETQ. This CDR3 contains 14 residues. The CDR3 region has the DNA TGCGCCAGCAACCAACAGACAGGAGGCGAGACCCAGTACTTC. Translation: CASNQQTGGETQYF.

This chain links TRBV7-2 with TRBJ1-1, with a tentative D call TRBD1 (5 bases). Trimming removed 5 bases at V and 0 bases at J, with 10 bases between. This CDR3 is 14 amino acids long. From germline, CDR1 is SGHTA and CDR2 FQGNSA. This CDR3 is CASSTAGVNTEAFF. CDR3 sequence (DNA): TGTGCCAGCAGCACCGCGGGGGTGAACACTGAAGCTTTCTTT.

The chain is built from TRBV4-3 and TRBJ2-7; 10 positions match TRBD2. Per germline, CDR1 LGHNA and CDR2 YSLEER. The CDR3 runs 15 residues. The V segment lost 0 bases and the J segment 6 bases; nucleotides outside the gene matches: 5. The CDR3 loop reads CASSQEGTSASEQYF. The CDR3 nucleotides read TGCGCCAGCAGCCAAGAAGGGACTAGCGCCTCCGAGCAGTACTTC.

This clonotype has just a few counts. J is TRBJ2-5 and V is TRBV5-1, with TRBD2 as a possible D gene (6 bases). With 3 bases removed from V and 3 bases from J, the gap between germline ends came to 12 bases. CDR3 length: 14 amino acids. Looked up from germline, CDR1 is SGHRS and CDR2 is YFSETQ. Written as DNA, the CDR3 is TGCGCCAGCAGCTCAGAGGGACTTGAAGAGACCCAGTACTTC. Its protein is CASSSEGLEETQYF.

This chain uses TRBV5-1 with TRBJ2-5; no reliable D call. V lost 7 bases and J lost 5, with 21 bases in between. The CDR3 totals 15 residues. Germline V CDR1 and CDR2: SGHRS, YFSETQ. The CDR3: CASGATLGNGETQYF. CDR3 sequence (DNA): TGCGCCAGCGGAGCGACATTAGGAAACGGGGAGACCCAGTACTTC.

The CDR3 bases are TGCAGTGCTCCCGCCTATAGCTATGGCTACACCTTC. Translated, it gives CSAPAYSYGYTF. V and J are TRBV20-1 and TRBJ1-2; D not certain. The CDR3 spans 12 residues. Germline assignment: CDR1 DFQATT and CDR2 SNEGSKA (reference sequence). V dropped 5 bases and J dropped 4 bases, with 11 bases sitting between them.

CDR3 residues: CASSMGQGGETQYF. The CDR3 region has the DNA TGCGCCAGCAGCATGGGACAGGGTGGAGAGACCCAGTACTTC. The genes are TRBV5-1 and TRBJ2-5; 9 bases fit TRBD1. This CDR3 comprises 14 residues. Germline V lookup: CDR1 SGHRS, CDR2 YFSETQ. The J segment lost 4 bases and the V segment lost 4 bases, leaving 5 bases of the junction unmatched.

In this sample, this clonotype turned up a few times. The chain recombines TRBV7-9 with TRBJ1-2; 9 positions agree with TRBD1. This CDR3 has 14 residues. Germline loops: CDR1 SEHNR, CDR2 FQNEAQ (reference sequence). With V trimmed by 3 bases and J by 7 bases, 6 bases remained unmatched. The CDR3: CASSFGQGISGYTF. CDR3 nucleotide sequence: TGTGCCAGCAGCTTCGGACAGGGGATTTCTGGCTACACCTTC.

This clonotype has ten or more counts. The genes are TRBV2 and TRBJ2-3; 8 nucleotides align to TRBD2. Germline loops: CDR1 SNHLY, CDR2 FYNNEI. This CDR3 is 13 amino acids long. V gave up 10 bases and J gave up 4 bases; unmatched junction bases: 7. The CDR3 DNA reads as TGTGCCAACCAGCGGGGGTGGGCAGATACGCAGTATTTT. Its translation: CANQRGWADTQYF.

The sample holds a few counts of this clonotype. The chain has TRBV15 and TRBJ2-5; unclear D gene. V lost 0 bases and J lost 1, with 3 bases in between. The CDR3 is made up of 13 amino acids. Germline V gene lookup returns CDR1 LNHNV and CDR2 YYDKDF (reference sequence). The DNA of the CDR3 is TGTGCCACCAGCAGAGATCGCCAAGAGACCCAGTACTTC. Translation gives CATSRDRQETQYF.

In this sample, this clonotype turned up a few times. V and J are TRBV20-1 and TRBJ2-3; 11 nucleotides align to TRBD1. Germline V gene sequence: CDR1 DFQATT, CDR2 SNEGSKA (reference sequence). J was trimmed by 10 bases and V by 4 bases; bases with no gene match: 16. CDR3 length: 16 residues. The CDR3 loop is CSATGTGGTFTSAQYF. Here the CDR3 DNA reads TGCAGTGCTACCGGGACAGGGGGGACCTTCACATCGGCGCAGTATTTT.

This rearrangement joins TRBV18 to TRBJ2-1; D is possibly TRBD1 (5 bases). CDR1 and CDR2 (germline): KGHSH, LQKENI. The V end was cut by 3 bases, the J end by 5 bases, with 14 bases between. This CDR3 is 15 amino acids long. CDR3 in DNA: TGTGCCAGCTCACCTCCGGGTACAGGCCACAATGAGCAGTTCTTC. Amino acids: CASSPPGTGHNEQFF.

This clonotype was counted between two and nine times. The CDR3 spells CASSFAGGNGEKLFF. The CDR3 region has the DNA TGTGCCAGCAGCTTCGCGGGCGGGAACGGGGAAAAACTGTTTTTT. The gene calls are TRBV5-5 and TRBJ1-4, with D uncertain. The CDR3 runs to 15 residues. V lost 2 bases to trimming and J lost 8 bases, with 16 bases between them. In germline, CDR1 is SGHKS, CDR2 YYEKEE (reference sequence).